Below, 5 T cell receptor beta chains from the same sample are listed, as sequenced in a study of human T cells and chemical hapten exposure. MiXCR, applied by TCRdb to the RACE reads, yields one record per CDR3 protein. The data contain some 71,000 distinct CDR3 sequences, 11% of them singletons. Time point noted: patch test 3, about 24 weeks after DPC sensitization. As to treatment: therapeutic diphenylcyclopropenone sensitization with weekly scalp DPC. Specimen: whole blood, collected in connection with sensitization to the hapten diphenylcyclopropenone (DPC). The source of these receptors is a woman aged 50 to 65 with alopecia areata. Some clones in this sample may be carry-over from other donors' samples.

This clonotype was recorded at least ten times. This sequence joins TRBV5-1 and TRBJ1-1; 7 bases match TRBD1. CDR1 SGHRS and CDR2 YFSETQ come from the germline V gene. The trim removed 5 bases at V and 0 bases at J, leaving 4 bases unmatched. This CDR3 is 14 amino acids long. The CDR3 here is CASRTGQMNTEAFF. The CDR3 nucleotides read TGCGCCAGCAGGACGGGACAGATGAACACTGAAGCTTTCTTT.

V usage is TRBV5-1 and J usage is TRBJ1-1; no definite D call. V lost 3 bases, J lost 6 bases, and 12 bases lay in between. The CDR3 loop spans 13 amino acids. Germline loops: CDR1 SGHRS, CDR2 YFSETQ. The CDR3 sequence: CASSSGGHPEAFF. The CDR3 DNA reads TGCGCCAGCAGCTCCGGTGGGCACCCTGAAGCTTTCTTT. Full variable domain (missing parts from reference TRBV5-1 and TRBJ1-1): KAGVTQTPRYLIKTRGQQVTLSCSPISGHRSVSWYQQTPGQGLQFLFEYFSETQRNKGNFPGRFSGRQFSNSRSEMNVSTLELGDSALYLCASSSGGHPEAFFGQGTRLTVV.

The DNA of the CDR3 is TGTGCCACCAGCAGACAGGGCCTAAAGCAGTACTTC. Encoded protein: CATSRQGLKQYF. The chain is built from TRBV15 and TRBJ2-7; tentative D call: TRBD1 (5 bases). CDR3 length: 12 residues. Germline values: CDR1 LNHNV, CDR2 YYDKDF (reference sequence). Trimming took off 2 bases at V and 8 bases at J, with 10 bases between the two ends.

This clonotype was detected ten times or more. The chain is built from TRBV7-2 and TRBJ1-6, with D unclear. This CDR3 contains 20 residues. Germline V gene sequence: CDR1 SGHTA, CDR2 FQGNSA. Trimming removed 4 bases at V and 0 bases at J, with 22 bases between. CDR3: CASSSHTLWTASSYNSPLHF. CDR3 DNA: TGTGCCAGCAGCTCCCACACACTCTGGACGGCGAGCTCCTATAATTCACCCCTCCACTTT.

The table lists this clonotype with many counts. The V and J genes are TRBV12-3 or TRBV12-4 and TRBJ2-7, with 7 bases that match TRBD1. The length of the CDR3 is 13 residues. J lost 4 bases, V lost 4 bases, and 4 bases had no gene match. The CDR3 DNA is TGTGCCAGCAGTTACGGGACAGATTACGAGCAGTACTTC. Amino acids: CASSYGTDYEQYF.